These T cell receptor beta chains were read from a single sample in a study of neurological immune-mediated disorders. MiXCR, applied by TCRdb to the 5' RACE reads, yields one record per CDR3 protein. The sample contains about 70,000 distinct CDR3 sequences, 3% to 4% of which appear only once. Sequencing was performed on PBMCs. The source is a woman between 45 and 60 years old with multiple sclerosis. Both conserved end residues are part of each CDR3. The D gene is left open where the match is weak. Clone size is given for some rows only: seen once, a few or many times, or a class if the clone is expanded.

TRBV20-1	many	.	12	TRBJ2-4	CSARANKVIQYF	TGCAGTGCGAGGGCTAATAAGGTCATTCAGTACTTC
TRBV10-3	many	.	15	TRBJ2-4	CASQGQEAKENIQYF	TGTGCCTCACAAGGCCAGGAGGCAAAAGAAAACATTCAGTACTTC
TRBV20-1	many	.	12	TRBJ2-5	CSASSKQETQYF	TGCAGTGCTAGTAGCAAACAAGAGACCCAGTACTTC
TRBV7-2	few	TRBD2	16	TRBJ2-3	CASSPGRGSRADTQYF	TGTGCCAGCAGCCCCGGGAGGGGCTCAAGGGCAGATACGCAGTATTTT
TRBV5-1	.	.	17	TRBJ1-1	CASSLSGTTKMNTEAFF	TGCGCCAGCAGCTTGTCCGGGACAACGAAAATGAACACTGAAGCTTTCTTT
TRBV11-3	.	.	12	TRBJ2-1	CASSLTSHEQFF	TGTGCCAGCAGCTTAACCTCGCATGAGCAGTTCTTC
TRBV6-2/TRBV6-3	many	.	13	TRBJ1-2	CASSYSSRYIYTF	TGTGCCAGCAGTTACTCGAGCAGATATATCTACACCTTC
TRBV28	many	.	12	TRBJ1-6	CASTTQNSPLHF	TGTGCCAGCACAACACAGAATTCACCCCTCCACTTT
TRBV20-1	many	.	14	TRBJ1-5	CSATQPESNQPQHF	TGCAGTGCTACTCAACCCGAGAGCAATCAGCCCCAGCATTTT
TRBV28	many	.	14	TRBJ2-1	CASTLAGNPNEQFF	TGTGCCAGCACCCTCGCCGGGAACCCCAATGAGCAGTTCTTC
TRBV20-1	many	.	13	TRBJ1-5	CSHSEGINQPQHF	TGCAGCCATTCCGAGGGCATCAATCAGCCCCAGCATTTT
TRBV7-2	many	.	16	TRBJ1-1	CASRGMAGARGTEAFF	TGTGCCAGTAGAGGTATGGCGGGGGCAAGAGGCACTGAAGCTTTCTTT
TRBV4-3	many	.	18	TRBJ2-1	CASSQVAVWGVSYNEQFF	TGCGCCAGCAGCCAAGTTGCTGTCTGGGGGGTCTCCTACAATGAGCAGTTCTTC
TRBV12-3/TRBV12-4	many	TRBD2	15	TRBJ2-2	CASRTVVAGTGELFF	TGTGCCAGCAGGACCGTTGTAGCGGGAACCGGGGAGCTGTTTTTT